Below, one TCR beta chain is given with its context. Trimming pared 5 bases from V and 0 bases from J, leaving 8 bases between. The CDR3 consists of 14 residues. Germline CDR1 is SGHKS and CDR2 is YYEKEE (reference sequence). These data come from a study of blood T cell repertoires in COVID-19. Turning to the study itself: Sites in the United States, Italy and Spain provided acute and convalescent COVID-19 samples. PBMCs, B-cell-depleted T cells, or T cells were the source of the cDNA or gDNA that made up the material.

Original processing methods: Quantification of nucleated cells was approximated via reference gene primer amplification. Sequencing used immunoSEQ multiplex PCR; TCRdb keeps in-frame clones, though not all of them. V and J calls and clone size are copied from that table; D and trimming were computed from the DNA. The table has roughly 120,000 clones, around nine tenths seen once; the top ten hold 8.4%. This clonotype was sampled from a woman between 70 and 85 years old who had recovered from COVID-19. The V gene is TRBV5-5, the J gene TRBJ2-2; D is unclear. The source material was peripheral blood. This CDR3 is CASSQTANTGELFF. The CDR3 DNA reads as TGTGCCAGCAGTCAAACAGCGAACACCGGGGAGCTGTTTTTT.